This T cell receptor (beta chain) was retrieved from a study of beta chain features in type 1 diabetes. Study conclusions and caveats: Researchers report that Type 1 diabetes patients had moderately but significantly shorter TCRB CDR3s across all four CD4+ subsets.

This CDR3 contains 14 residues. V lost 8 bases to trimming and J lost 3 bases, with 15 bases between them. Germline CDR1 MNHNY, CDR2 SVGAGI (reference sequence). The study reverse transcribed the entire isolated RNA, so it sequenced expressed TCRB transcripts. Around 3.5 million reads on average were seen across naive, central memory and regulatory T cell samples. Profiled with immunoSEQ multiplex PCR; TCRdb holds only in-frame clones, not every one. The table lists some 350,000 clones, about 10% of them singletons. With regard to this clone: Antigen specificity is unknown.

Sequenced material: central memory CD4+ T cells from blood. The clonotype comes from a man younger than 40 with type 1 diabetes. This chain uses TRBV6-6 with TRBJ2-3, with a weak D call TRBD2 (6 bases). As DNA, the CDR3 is TGTGCCAGCTTTGGGGGGAAAAGTACAGATACGCAGTATTTT. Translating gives CASFGGKSTDTQYF.